The TCR beta chain under discussion was sequenced for a study of T-cell reconstitution after alpha-beta-depleted transplantation in children. The authors prepared the TCRbeta library with unique molecular identifiers. TCRdb reanalysed the PCR reads using MiXCR and keeps one entry per CDR3 protein. This table has 200,000 to 250,000 distinct CDR3 sequences, approximately 12% appearing once. Germline V gene sequence: CDR1 MNHEY, CDR2 SVGEGT. V gave up 6 bases and J gave up 7 bases; unmatched junction bases: 11. CDR3 length: 16 residues. V is TRBV6-2 or TRBV6-3 and J is TRBJ2-1; 11 nucleotides line up with TRBD1. The clonotype originates from a human donor who donated a stem cell graft to a child with acute lymphoblastic leukemia. Sequencing used PBMCs from the stem cell graft donor, obtained from the stem cell graft. This chain's CDR3 is CASRPVRDRGLNEQFF. CDR3 in DNA: TGTGCCAGCAGACCCGTCCGGGACAGGGGGTTGAATGAGCAGTTCTTC.